This TCR beta chain was found in a study of T cells in Graves' hyperthyroidism and ophthalmopathy. No progression to ophthalmopathy during 18 months of follow-up defined stable disease. General study results and limits: The model identified upcoming ophthalmopathy a median about 7.1 months ahead of onset.

Researchers took RNA transcripts and amplified the TCR beta CDR3 regions from them. When the TCR CDR3 underwent first-round RT-PCR, the HTBI primer set was used. TCRdb called the multiplex PCR reads again in MiXCR, with one record for every CDR3 protein. Among some 350,000 distinct CDR3 sequences, around 25% were seen once, and the ten largest hold around 79%. This clonotype was seen many times. What it binds is unknown. The source material was blood. The TCR comes from a man aged 45-60 years with Graves' hyperthyroidism.

The CDR3 DNA is TGTGCCAGCAGCCAAGGGACAACGAACACTGAAGCTTTCTTT. Translated: CASSQGTTNTEAFF. This rearrangement joins TRBV3-1 to TRBJ1-1, with a tentative D call TRBD1 (5 bases). The CDR3 spans 14 residues. Trimming removed 1 base from V and 1 base from J, with 7 bases in between. Germline V gene sequence: CDR1 LGHDT, CDR2 YNNKEL (reference sequence).